The 4 T cell receptor beta chains below come from one sample, sequenced in a study of T-cell reconstitution after alpha-beta-depleted transplantation in children. Unique molecular identifiers were incorporated into the prepared TCRbeta library. TCRdb processed the PCR reads anew with MiXCR; each CDR3 protein has one entry. The table records around 800,000 distinct CDR3 sequences, around 15% of them present only once. Sample: PBMCs, mostly from graft donor cells, taken 360 days after TCRalphabeta/CD19-depleted stem cell transplant. Receptor source: a male patient between 10 and 17 years old who had a stem cell transplant for acute lymphoblastic leukemia, so the T cells may come from the graft donor.

The chain carries TRBV7-6 and TRBJ2-3; D is ambiguous. Looked up from germline, CDR1 is SGHVS and CDR2 is FNYEAQ. This CDR3 is 13 amino acids long. V lost 8 bases to trimming and J lost 5 bases, with 14 bases between them. This CDR3 is CASRAEVEDTQYF. CDR3 coding DNA: TGTGCCAGCCGCGCGGAAGTTGAAGATACGCAGTATTTT.

This clonotype was counted between two and nine times. The chain joins TRBV5-5 to TRBJ2-3; 11 bases line up with TRBD2. V was pared by 3 bases and J by 3 bases, with 6 bases of the junction left unmatched. The CDR3 covers 16 residues. Germline V gene lookup returns CDR1 SGHKS and CDR2 YYEKEE (reference sequence). The CDR3 region is CASSSLAGGRTDTQYF. DNA for the CDR3: TGTGCCAGCAGCTCGTTAGCGGGAGGGCGAACAGATACGCAGTATTTT.

This clonotype showed up just a few times. The chain combines TRBV20-1 with TRBJ2-3, with 7 bases identical to TRBD2. The CDR3 contains 14 residues. J was trimmed by 0 bases and V by 6 bases; bases with no gene match: 6. CDR1 and CDR2 from the germline V gene are DFQATT and SNEGSKA (reference sequence). The CDR3 bases are TGCAGTGCCAAGCGGCGGGGGAGCACAGATACGCAGTATTTT. It encodes CSAKRRGSTDTQYF.

This clonotype was counted a few times. The CDR3 region has the DNA TGTGCCAGCAGTGAGACAGGATCTCTACAGCCCCAGCATTTT. Translating it yields CASSETGSLQPQHF. The chain joins TRBV6-1 to TRBJ1-5, with a tentative D call TRBD1 (6 bases). This CDR3 comprises 14 residues. Per germline, CDR1 MNHNS and CDR2 SASEGT. Trimming removed 3 bases from V and 7 bases from J, with 13 bases in between.